The source of this TCR beta chain is a study of blood T cells in healthy people across ages. Study-wide results and limits: Older age coincided with a roughly linear decline in TCR beta diversity per million T cells. As naive T cell percentage varied, TCR beta diversity correlated strongly with it. A conclusive naive versus antigen-experienced comparison was prevented by the unsorted PBMCs.

Using a J-beta primer mix together with a sample-barcoded 5' primer, a second PCR was run for about 6 to 11 cycles. A single record per CDR3 protein comes from TCRdb applying MiXCR to the 5' RACE reads. The sample carries 700,000 to 850,000 distinct CDR3 sequences, around 36% recorded once. For this clonotype: Its antigen is unidentified.

Each donor was a healthy Caucasian individual from Russia, aged about 6 to 95. CDR1 is SGHTA and CDR2 is FQGNSA in the germline V gene. The CDR3 spans 14 residues. The clonotype was recovered from a man between 18 and 29 years old in good health. Sample: blood. The V call is TRBV7-2, the J call TRBJ2-4; tentative D call: TRBD1 (6 bases). The closer fit of TRBJ2-5 to the DNA end suggests the J call may be wrong. The CDR3 protein is CASSLVTGGETQYF. Written as DNA, the CDR3 is TGTGCCAGCAGCTTAGTGACAGGAGGAGAGACCCAGTACTTC.